The 32 T cell receptor beta chains listed next were all sequenced from one sample in a study of low-dose radiotherapy and immunotherapy resistance in tumors. Covering alpha and beta chains, TRAV- and TRBV-specific primers were used for the first-strand cDNA. TCRs were amplified for 15 to 25 PCR cycles with a constant-region primer and V-primer adapter. TCRdb reprocessed the reads via MiXCR and lists one record per CDR3 protein. The sample consists of 8,500 to 9,500 distinct CDR3 sequences, 60% to 80% of them appearing once. The receptor source for this set is a human donor with advanced metastatic prostate, ovarian, gallbladder or colorectal cancer (not recorded which). This table probably holds off-target reads from a library built for another chain.

V is TRBV30 and J is TRBJ2-6; TRBD1 matches at 8 bases. CDR1 is GTSNPN and CDR2 is SVGIG in the germline V gene (reference sequence). V lost 8 bases and J lost 4; bases outside the gene matches: 13. The CDR3 is 16 residues long. Here the CDR3 DNA reads TGTGCCGGTCCTGAACAGGGGGGAACAGGGGCCAACGTCCTGACTTTC. It translates to CAGPEQGGTGANVLTF.

V is TRBV5-4 and J is TRBJ2-2; 7 nucleotides align to TRBD2. Trimming removed 4 bases from V and 6 bases from J; junction bases left unmatched: 9. This CDR3 has 15 amino acids. Germline assignment: CDR1 SGHNT and CDR2 YYREEE (reference sequence). CDR3 sequence reads: CASSPGRTGAGELFF. The CDR3 region has the DNA TGTGCCAGCAGCCCCGGGAGGACGGGGGCCGGGGAGCTGTTTTTT.

This chain connects TRBV7-8 to TRBJ2-1; 7 nucleotides match TRBD2. The ends lost 2 bases at V and 0 bases at J; junction bases unmatched: 16. Germline CDR1 SGHVS, CDR2 FQNEAQ. This CDR3 has 20 amino acids. The CDR3: CASSLSGLGIGPSSYNEQFF. The CDR3 DNA reads TGTGCCAGCAGCTTAAGTGGACTAGGGATTGGACCCTCCTCCTACAATGAGCAGTTCTTC. Combining the CDR3 with reference TRBV7-8 and TRBJ2-1 gives the whole variable domain GAGVSQSPRYKVAKRGQDVALRCDPISGHVSLFWYQQALGQGPEFLTYFQNEAQLDKSGLPSDRFFAERPEGSVSTLKIQRTQQEDSAVYLCASSLSGLGIGPSSYNEQFFGPGTRLTVL.

This sequence joins TRBV5-1 and TRBJ2-1; D is unresolved. V shed 4 bases and J shed 6 bases, with 14 bases lying between them. The CDR3 contains 14 residues. Germline V gene lookup returns CDR1 SGHRS and CDR2 YFSETQ. CDR3 nucleotide sequence: TGCGCCAGCAGCGGTCAGGTGGGTCCCAATGAGCAGTTCTTC. This codes for CASSGQVGPNEQFF.

V usage is TRBV10-3 and J usage is TRBJ2-3; D remains ambiguous. The V end was cut by 7 bases, the J end by 2 bases, with 10 bases between. The CDR3 extends over 13 amino acids. CDR1 is ENHRY, CDR2 SYGVKD, per germline. CDR3 bases: TGTGCCATCATGGCGGCGAACACAGATACGCAGTATTTT. Translated, it gives CAIMAANTDTQYF.

CDR3 bases: TGTGCCACCAGTGATGGCCTAGCGGGGGGCTTGGCCACCGGGGAGCTGTTTTTT. Amino acid sequence: CATSDGLAGGLATGELFF. V usage is TRBV24-1 and J usage is TRBJ2-2, with 11 bases that match TRBD2. The J segment lost 4 bases and the V segment lost 3 bases, leaving 9 bases of the junction unmatched. The CDR3 runs to 18 residues. Looked up from germline, CDR1 is KGHDR and CDR2 is SFDVKD.

V is TRBV10-2 and J is TRBJ1-1; 9 bases are a match to TRBD1. CDR3 size: 14 residues. With 5 bases clipped from V and 2 bases from J, the junction kept 3 bases outside the gene matches. Germline CDR1 is WSHSY and CDR2 is SAAADI. CDR3 sequence (DNA): TGCGCCAGCAGTTGGACAGGGGAAAACACTGAAGCTTTCTTT. The encoded protein is CASSWTGENTEAFF.

This chain joins TRBV28 and TRBJ1-4, with 8 nucleotides matching TRBD1. Trimming cost V 5 bases and J 14 bases; bases outside gene matches: 4. The CDR3 is 11 residues long. The V gene's germline CDR1 is MDHEN and CDR2 SYDVKM. The DNA for the CDR3 is TGTGCCAGCAGTAGGACAGGGCGCCTGTTTTTT. As protein: CASSRTGRLFF.

The rearrangement uses TRBV10-2 and TRBJ2-3; TRBD2 matches 8 bases. Trimming removed 3 bases from V and 3 bases from J; junction bases left unmatched: 11. In germline, CDR1 is WSHSY, CDR2 SAAADI. The CDR3 has 17 residues. The CDR3 sequence is CASSEVLAGRGTDTQYF. CDR3 nucleotides: TGCGCCAGCAGTGAAGTTTTAGCGGGGAGAGGGACAGATACGCAGTATTTT.

This sequence joins TRBV10-2 and TRBJ2-5; 9 nucleotides line up with TRBD2. CDR3 length: 14 amino acids. V shed 4 bases and J 5 bases; nucleotides not matched to a gene: 5. Germline lookup yields CDR1 WSHSY and CDR2 SAAADI. CDR3 nucleotides: TGCGCCAGCAGTGGAGCGGGGGGCCAGGAGACCCAGTACTTC. Residues: CASSGAGGQETQYF.

The chain joins TRBV2 to TRBJ2-3, with 7 bases that match TRBD1. This CDR3 comprises 15 residues. The J segment lost 0 bases and the V segment lost 9 bases, leaving 9 bases of the junction unmatched. Germline V gene data show CDR1 as SNHLY and CDR2 as FYNNEI. The CDR3 DNA reads TGTGCCAGGATAAAACCGGGACAGAGCACAGATACGCAGTATTTT. Its translation: CARIKPGQSTDTQYF.

The chain joins TRBV25-1 to TRBJ1-5, with D maybe TRBD1 (6 bases). V lost 7 bases to trimming and J lost 2 bases, with 12 bases between them. The CDR3 sequence is 14 residues long. The V gene's germline CDR1 is MGHDK and CDR2 SYGVNS. As DNA, the CDR3 is TGTGCCAGCAAGGGGGGAGGGGGCAATCAGCCCCAGCATTTT. Residues: CASKGGGGNQPQHF.

V gene TRBV9 combines with J gene TRBJ2-2; TRBD1 aligns across 8 bases. Germline loops: CDR1 SGDLS, CDR2 YYNGEE. The CDR3 runs to 16 residues. Trimming removed 0 bases from V and 0 bases from J; junction bases left unmatched: 1. In nucleotides, the CDR3 is TGTGCCAGCAGCGTAGCGGGACAGGCGAACACCGGGGAGCTGTTTTTT. Its protein is CASSVAGQANTGELFF.

This sequence joins TRBV2 and TRBJ1-1; D is uncertain. This CDR3 is built from 14 residues. The V end was cut by 4 bases, the J end by 2 bases, with 11 bases between. Germline CDR1 reads SNHLY; CDR2 reads FYNNEI. The CDR3 loop is CASSGEHLNTEAFF. The CDR3, as DNA: TGTGCCAGCAGTGGGGAACACCTAAACACTGAAGCTTTCTTT.

This CDR3 reads CASSGGLAGATNTGELFF. Here the CDR3 DNA reads TGTGCCAGCAGCGGGGGACTAGCGGGGGCAACGAACACCGGGGAGCTGTTTTTT. The genes are TRBV5-6 and TRBJ2-2; TRBD2 aligns across 14 bases. CDR3 length: 18 residues. Per the germline V gene, CDR1 is SGHDT and CDR2 is YYEEEE. V gave up 4 bases and J gave up 0 bases; unmatched junction bases: 5.

This sequence joins TRBV5-4 and TRBJ2-5; 8 bases align to TRBD2. V dropped 2 bases and J dropped 11; count of bases not matched to a gene: 11. This CDR3 comprises 14 residues. CDR1 and CDR2 from the germline V gene are SGHNT and YYREEE (reference sequence). This chain's CDR3 is CASSFGTSTIVQYF. The CDR3 DNA sequence: TGTGCCAGCAGCTTCGGGACTAGTACCATTGTACAGTACTTC.

This clonotype has just one count. The genes are TRBV19 and TRBJ2-3; perhaps TRBD2 as D (5 bases). The CDR3 is 14 residues long. Germline CDR1 reads LNHDA; CDR2 reads SQIVND (reference sequence). Trimming removed 8 bases at V and 0 bases at J, with 12 bases between. DNA for the CDR3: TGTGCCAGTCGTCTGGACTTAAGCACAGATACGCAGTATTTT. Translation: CASRLDLSTDTQYF.

V usage is TRBV9 and J usage is TRBJ2-3; D not resolved. Germline values: CDR1 SGDLS, CDR2 YYNGEE. Trimming shortened V by 4 bases and J by 0 bases, and 9 bases separated the two germline ends. The CDR3 has 14 residues. In nucleotides, the CDR3 is TGTGCCAGCAGCACTCACCTTAGCACAGATACGCAGTATTTT. This encodes CASSTHLSTDTQYF.

This clonotype has only one observation. The rearrangement joins TRBV29-1 to TRBJ1-1; D remains unclear. V was trimmed by 6 bases and J by 0 bases, leaving 5 bases between them. Germline loops: CDR1 SQVTM, CDR2 ANQGSEA. CDR3 length: 11 amino acids. The CDR3 nucleotides read TGCAGCGTGAGCCTGAACACTGAAGCTTTCTTT. Translating it yields CSVSLNTEAFF. The whole variable domain, filled in from reference TRBV29-1 and TRBJ1-1, reads SAVISQKPSRDICQRGTSLTIQCQVDSQVTMMFWYRQQPGQSLTLIATANQGSEATYESGFVIDKFPISRPNLTFSTLTVSNMSPEDSSIYLCSVSLNTEAFFGQGTRLTVV.

The J gene is TRBJ1-6, the V gene TRBV3-1; perhaps TRBD1 as D (5 bases). This CDR3 is 15 amino acids long. From germline, CDR1 is LGHDT and CDR2 YNNKEL (reference sequence). V was shortened by 4 bases and J by 10 bases, with 17 bases between the two germline ends. For the CDR3, the DNA is TGTGCCAGCAGCCTCGTCGGGGGTAAGGGCTCACCCCTCCACTTT. Translation gives CASSLVGGKGSPLHF.

This rearrangement joins TRBV28 to TRBJ2-2, with no clear D. This CDR3 has 12 amino acids. Germline values: CDR1 MDHEN, CDR2 SYDVKM. V was clipped by 11 bases and J by 2 bases, with 9 bases between them. The CDR3 nucleotides read TGTGCCGGAGTCTCAAACACCGGGGAGCTGTTTTTT. As protein: CAGVSNTGELFF.

This sequence joins TRBV7-9 and TRBJ2-1; D might be TRBD2 (6 bases). This CDR3 is built from 17 residues. The V gene's germline CDR1 is SEHNR and CDR2 FQNEAQ (reference sequence). The V and J ends lost 3 bases and 5 bases respectively, with 20 bases between them. CDR3: CASSFERGLPRDNEQFF. The CDR3 coding sequence is TGTGCCAGCAGCTTCGAAAGGGGACTCCCACGAGACAATGAGCAGTTCTTC.

This sequence joins TRBV7-6 and TRBJ1-2; D is perhaps TRBD1 (6 bases). Per the germline V gene, CDR1 is SGHVS and CDR2 is FNYEAQ. This CDR3 is 13 amino acids long. The ends were cut back, 5 bases at V and 4 bases at J, with 11 bases in the middle. CDR3 bases: TGTGCCAGCAGCCATTTGGACAGCTATGGCTACACCTTC. It codes for CASSHLDSYGYTF.

This clonotype was found once. In DNA form, the CDR3 reads TGTGCCAGCAGCACTGGACAGTTTACCGGGGAGCTGTTTTTT. Its translation is CASSTGQFTGELFF. The V and J genes are TRBV6-1 and TRBJ2-2; maybe TRBD1 (6 bases). Looked up from germline, CDR1 is MNHNS and CDR2 is SASEGT. The CDR3 runs to 14 residues. V gave up 6 bases and J gave up 5 bases, with 13 bases separating them.

This chain joins TRBV10-3 and TRBJ2-7; 9 bases line up with TRBD1. CDR3 length equals 14 residues. After removal of 10 bases from V and 5 bases from J, the junction contained 12 bases not matched to a gene. From germline, CDR1 is ENHRY and CDR2 SYGVKD. The CDR3 DNA reads as TGTGCCAGCTGGGACAGGGCCCACTCTGACGAGCAGTACTTC. Amino acids: CASWDRAHSDEQYF.

The rearrangement joins TRBV9 to TRBJ2-7; D gene ambiguous. Trimming cost V 0 bases and J 2 bases, with 9 bases left between them. CDR1 and CDR2 (germline): SGDLS, YYNGEE. CDR3 size: 14 residues. CDR3 nucleotide sequence: TGTGCCAGCAGCGTAGGGGTGGAACCCTACGAGCAGTACTTC. Encoded protein: CASSVGVEPYEQYF.

This sequence joins TRBV29-1 and TRBJ2-7, with 8 bases matching TRBD1. CDR1 and CDR2 (germline): SQVTM, ANQGSEA. The CDR3 runs 15 residues. Trimming removed 6 bases from V and 2 bases from J; junction bases left unmatched: 12. The CDR3 region is CSVTGQGSTAYEQYF. The CDR3 region has the DNA TGCAGCGTCACCGGACAGGGATCCACCGCCTACGAGCAGTACTTC.

The chain has TRBV27 and TRBJ2-1; 7 bases map to TRBD2. Germline-derived CDR1 and CDR2 are MNHEY and SMNVEV (reference sequence). The CDR3 runs 14 residues. The J segment lost 5 bases and the V segment lost 6 bases, leaving 7 bases of the junction unmatched. The CDR3 reads CASSLLADHNEQFF. The CDR3 nucleotides read TGTGCCAGCAGCCTGCTAGCGGACCACAATGAGCAGTTCTTC.

V gene TRBV2 combines with J gene TRBJ2-1; no clear D. This CDR3 has 15 residues. V lost 10 bases and J 0 bases, leaving 16 bases between the germline ends. The germline gives CDR1 SNHLY, CDR2 FYNNEI. The CDR3 reads CATTLSASSYNEQFF. CDR3 in DNA: TGTGCCACCACTCTAAGCGCCAGCTCCTACAATGAGCAGTTCTTC.

This chain uses TRBV7-6 with TRBJ2-3; D is uncertain. This CDR3 region has 15 residues. The germline CDR1 and CDR2 sequences are SGHVS and FNYEAQ. V shed 0 bases and J shed 6 bases, with 13 bases lying between them. The DNA for the CDR3 is TGTGCCAGCAGCTTAGCAGGGCAGATCATGGATACGCAGTATTTT. It yields the protein CASSLAGQIMDTQYF.

The chain links TRBV9 to TRBJ2-1; D gene uncertain. V lost 0 bases and J 3 bases, leaving 10 bases between the germline ends. This CDR3 region has 15 residues. Per the germline V gene, CDR1 is SGDLS and CDR2 is YYNGEE. CDR3 coding DNA: TGTGCCAGCAGCGTAGGCGCCGAGAACTACAATGAGCAGTTCTTC. It encodes CASSVGAENYNEQFF.

This clonotype was recorded only once. The J gene is TRBJ2-1, the V gene TRBV7-3; D may be TRBD2 (5 bases). The germline V gene encodes CDR1 SGHTA and CDR2 FQGTGA. This CDR3 spans 13 amino acids. Trimming removed 1 base from V and 6 bases from J, with 7 bases in between. CDR3 residues: CASSLRRSNEQFF. CDR3 DNA: TGTGCCAGCAGCTTAAGGAGGAGCAATGAGCAGTTCTTC.